A selection of T cell receptor beta chains follows, all from one sample in a study of CXCR3-negative and CXCR3-positive naive CD8 T cells. Each CDR3 protein gets one entry in TCRdb, which reprocessed the 5' RACE reads and gives no DNA. The sample table sets out approximately 98,000 distinct CDR3 sequences. Sequencing used naive CXCR3+ CD8+ T cells from blood. Every receptor here comes from a human donor in good health. Some clones in this sample may be carry-over from other donors' samples. Both conserved end residues are part of each CDR3. Fields, in order: V gene, J gene, CDR3 length, CDR3 protein.

V: TRBV7-3
J: TRBJ2-1
length: 17
CDR3: CASSPGTGYRFSNEQFF

V: TRBV12-3/TRBV12-4
J: TRBJ2-7
length: 15
CDR3: CASSILTGVPYEQYF

V: TRBV6-5
J: TRBJ2-3
length: 17
CDR3: CVSSPTPGQGKRDTQYF

V: TRBV7-6
J: TRBJ2-2
length: 17
CDR3: CASSPRLAGYSDGELFF

V: TRBV19
J: TRBJ1-5
length: 17
CDR3: CASSIGLSGTGNQPQHF

V: TRBV7-2
J: TRBJ2-5
length: 15
CDR3: CASSHSGGSETQYGF

V: TRBV10-3
J: TRBJ2-7
length: 12
CDR3: CAVMDRVDEQYF

V: TRBV5-1
J: TRBJ2-1
length: 14
CDR3: CASRQDYSYNEQFF

V: TRBV20-1
J: TRBJ1-1
length: 14
CDR3: CSARTAGWGTEAFF

V: TRBV6-2/TRBV6-3
J: TRBJ2-7
length: 14
CDR3: CAAARWGTSYEQYF

V: TRBV6-2/TRBV6-3
J: TRBJ2-5
length: 16
CDR3: CASRPTSGALQETQYF

V: TRBV6-6
J: TRBJ2-2
length: 16
CDR3: CASGLWGDRNTGELFF

V: TRBV12-3/TRBV12-4
J: TRBJ2-3
length: 15
CDR3: CASSFWDGSTDTQYF

V: TRBV7-2
J: TRBJ1-5
length: 13
CDR3: CASSLWGNQPQHF

V: TRBV6-2/TRBV6-3
J: TRBJ2-3
length: 15
CDR3: CASSYVSLEGDTQYF

V: TRBV10-3
J: TRBJ2-1
length: 13
CDR3: CATTSGGANEQFF

V: TRBV5-6
J: TRBJ2-2
length: 17
CDR3: CASRHSQPGQGAGELFF

V: TRBV6-6
J: TRBJ1-3
length: 16
CDR3: CASSYPVGDSGNTIYF

V: TRBV6-6
J: TRBJ2-1
length: 15
CDR3: CASSLNLHPYNEQFF

V: TRBV12-3/TRBV12-4
J: TRBJ2-1
length: 16
CDR3: CASSNWTSGVYNEQFF

V: TRBV29-1
J: TRBJ2-5
length: 13
CDR3: CSVEGANQETQYF

V: TRBV12-3/TRBV12-4
J: TRBJ2-7
length: 14
CDR3: CASSLDVGRYEQYF

V: TRBV7-2
J: TRBJ2-3
length: 15
CDR3: CASSPAGFSTDTQYF

V: TRBV15
J: TRBJ2-7
length: 15
CDR3: CATSPLRDTSYEQYF

V: TRBV20-1
J: TRBJ2-2
length: 13
CDR3: CSARVSGTGELFF

V: TRBV27
J: TRBJ2-5
length: 17
CDR3: CASSLGTGEVGQETQYF

V: TRBV7-2
J: TRBJ1-5
length: 16
CDR3: CASSERPIYSNQPQHF

V: TRBV12-5
J: TRBJ2-5
length: 12
CDR3: CASGSNQETQYF

V: TRBV7-9
J: TRBJ2-3
length: 15
CDR3: CASSYGTSGADTQYF

V: TRBV12-3/TRBV12-4
J: TRBJ2-5
length: 15
CDR3: CASSFTLQQQETQYF

V: TRBV12-3/TRBV12-4
J: TRBJ1-5
length: 12
CDR3: CASSLANQPQHF

V: TRBV7-3
J: TRBJ2-2
length: 15
CDR3: CASSLYVRHNGELFF

V: TRBV29-1
J: TRBJ2-1
length: 14
CDR3: CSVVGLAGVNEQFF

V: TRBV6-6
J: TRBJ2-6
length: 12
CDR3: CASNTGASVLTF

V: TRBV15
J: TRBJ2-1
length: 13
CDR3: CATSDRTGNEQFF

V: TRBV4-3
J: TRBJ2-7
length: 16
CDR3: CASSQDEVGGSYEQYF

V: TRBV23-1
J: TRBJ2-2
length: 19
CDR3: CASSQSPGTGRPFSGELFF

V: TRBV14
J: TRBJ2-7
length: 13
CDR3: CASSKSPQYEQYF

V: TRBV28
J: TRBJ1-3
length: 17
CDR3: CASSLFAVGQTGNTIYF

V: TRBV6-7
J: TRBJ1-1
length: 15
CDR3: CASSYGRVRDTEAFF

V: TRBV7-6
J: TRBJ2-1
length: 13
CDR3: CASSFTEYNEQFF

V: TRBV15
J: TRBJ2-1
length: 13
CDR3: CATSRNPYNEQFF

V: TRBV6-5
J: TRBJ2-3
length: 13
CDR3: CASSSPPGGTQYF

V: TRBV7-9
J: TRBJ2-3
length: 13
CDR3: CASSPALVDTQYF

V: TRBV7-9
J: TRBJ2-1
length: 13
CDR3: CASSKPPNNEQLF

V: TRBV3-1
J: TRBJ2-5
length: 15
CDR3: CASSQDDLGSETQYF

V: TRBV12-3/TRBV12-4
J: TRBJ2-5
length: 16
CDR3: CASDGREGRTQETQYF